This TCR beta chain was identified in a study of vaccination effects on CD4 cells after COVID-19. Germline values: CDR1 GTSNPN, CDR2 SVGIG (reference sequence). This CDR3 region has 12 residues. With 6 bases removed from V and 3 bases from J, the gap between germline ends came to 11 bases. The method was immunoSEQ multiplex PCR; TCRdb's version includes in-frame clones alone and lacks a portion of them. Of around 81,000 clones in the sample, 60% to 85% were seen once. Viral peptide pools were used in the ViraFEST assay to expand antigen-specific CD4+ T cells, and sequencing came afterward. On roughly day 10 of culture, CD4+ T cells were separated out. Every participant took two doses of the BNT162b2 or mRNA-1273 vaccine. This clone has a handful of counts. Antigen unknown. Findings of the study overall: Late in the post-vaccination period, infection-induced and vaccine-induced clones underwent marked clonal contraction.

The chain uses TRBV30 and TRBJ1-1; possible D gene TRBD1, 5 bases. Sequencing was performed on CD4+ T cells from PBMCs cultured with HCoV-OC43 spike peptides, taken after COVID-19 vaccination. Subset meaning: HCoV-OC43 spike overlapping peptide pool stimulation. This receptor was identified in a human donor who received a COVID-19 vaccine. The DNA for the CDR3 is TGTGCCTGTGGAAGGGGCGACACTGAAGCTTTCTTT. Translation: CACGRGDTEAFF. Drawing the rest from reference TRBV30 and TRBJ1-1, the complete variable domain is SQTIHQWPATLVQPVGSPLSLECTVEGTSNPNLYWYRQAAGRGLQLLFYSVGIGQISSEVPQNLSASRPQDRQFILSSKKLLLSDSGFYLCACGRGDTEAFFGQGTRLTVV.